Listed below are T cell receptor beta chains from one sample, sequenced in a study of CXCR3-negative and CXCR3-positive naive CD8 T cells. Each CDR3 protein gets one entry in TCRdb, which reprocessed the 5' RACE reads and gives no DNA. The sample spans around 92,000 distinct CDR3 sequences; the ten largest clones claim over 1.5%. Sequenced: naive CXCR3- CD8+ T cells from blood. These receptor sequences come from a human donor in good health. Some clones in this sample may be carry-over from other donors' samples. CDR3s include the opening cysteine and the closing phenylalanine or tryptophan. The listing skips clone size in some rows; elsewhere it reads once, few, many or a size class.

V,J,size,CDR3
TRBV20-1,TRBJ2-7,NA,CSASGGTAYEQYF
TRBV20-1,TRBJ1-1,NA,CSARPLLGTEAFF
TRBV29-1,TRBJ2-1,NA,CSVEAGDIDEQFF
TRBV29-1,TRBJ2-1,NA,CSAAGSEIKVEQFF
TRBV20-1,TRBJ2-5,NA,CSARDLGGGGERPGETQYF
TRBV5-1,TRBJ2-2,NA,CASSLGLAGDPNTGELFF
TRBV28,TRBJ2-2,NA,CASSLGVPGELFF
TRBV10-3,TRBJ1-1,NA,CAISESTPEAGTEAFF
TRBV20-1,TRBJ2-1,NA,CSASKLAAYNEQFF
TRBV11-2,TRBJ2-5,NA,CASSKTAETQYF
TRBV5-1,TRBJ1-1,NA,CASSWEGPEAFF
TRBV29-1,TRBJ2-2,medium-sized,CSVESTDANTGELFF
TRBV7-9,TRBJ2-7,NA,CASTLTTGGNYEQYF
TRBV29-1,TRBJ2-1,NA,CSVEPNGNEQFF
TRBV12-3/TRBV12-4,TRBJ2-1,NA,CASSRQGGGNEQFF
TRBV3-1,TRBJ2-7,NA,CASSHDRGGGSYEQYF
TRBV20-1,TRBJ2-2,NA,CSTSGSGTGELFF